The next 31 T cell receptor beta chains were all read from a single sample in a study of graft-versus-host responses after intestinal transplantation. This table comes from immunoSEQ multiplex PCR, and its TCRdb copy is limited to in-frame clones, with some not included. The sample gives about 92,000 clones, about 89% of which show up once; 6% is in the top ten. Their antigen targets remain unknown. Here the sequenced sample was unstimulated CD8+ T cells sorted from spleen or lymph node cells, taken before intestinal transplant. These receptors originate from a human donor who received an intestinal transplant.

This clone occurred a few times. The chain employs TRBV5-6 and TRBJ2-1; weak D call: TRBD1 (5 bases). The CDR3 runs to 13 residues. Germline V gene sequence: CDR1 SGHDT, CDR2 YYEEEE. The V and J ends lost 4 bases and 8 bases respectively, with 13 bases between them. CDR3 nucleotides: TGTGCCAGCAGCCAACAAGGGGCCTATGAGCAGTTCTTC. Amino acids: CASSQQGAYEQFF.

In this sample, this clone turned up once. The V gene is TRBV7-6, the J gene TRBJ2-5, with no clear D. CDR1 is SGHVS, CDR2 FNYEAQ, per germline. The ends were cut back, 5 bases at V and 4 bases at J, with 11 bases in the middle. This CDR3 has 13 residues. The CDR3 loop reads CASSLGEAETQYF. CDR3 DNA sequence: TGTGCCAGCAGCCTAGGAGAGGCAGAGACCCAGTACTTC.

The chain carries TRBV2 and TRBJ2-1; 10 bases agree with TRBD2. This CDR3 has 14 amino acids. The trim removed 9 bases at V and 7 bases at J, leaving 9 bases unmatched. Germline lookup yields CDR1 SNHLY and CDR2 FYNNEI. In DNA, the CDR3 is TGTGCCAGACATCCTAGCGGGAGCGGGAATGAGCAGTTCTTC. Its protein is CARHPSGSGNEQFF.

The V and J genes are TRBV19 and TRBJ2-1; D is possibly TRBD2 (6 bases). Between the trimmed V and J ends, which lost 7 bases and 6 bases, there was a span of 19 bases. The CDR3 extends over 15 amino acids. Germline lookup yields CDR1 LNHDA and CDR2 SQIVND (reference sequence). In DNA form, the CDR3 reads TGTGCCAGTACCGACCGGGACTCCTTGTTCAATGAGCAGTTCTTC. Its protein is CASTDRDSLFNEQFF.

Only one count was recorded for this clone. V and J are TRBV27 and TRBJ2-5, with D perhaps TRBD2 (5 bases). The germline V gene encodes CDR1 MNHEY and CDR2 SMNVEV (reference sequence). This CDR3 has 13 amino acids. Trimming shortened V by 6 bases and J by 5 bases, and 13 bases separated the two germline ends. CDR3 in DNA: TGTGCCAGCAGCCACAGCGGCCGGGAGACCCAGTACTTC. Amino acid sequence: CASSHSGRETQYF.

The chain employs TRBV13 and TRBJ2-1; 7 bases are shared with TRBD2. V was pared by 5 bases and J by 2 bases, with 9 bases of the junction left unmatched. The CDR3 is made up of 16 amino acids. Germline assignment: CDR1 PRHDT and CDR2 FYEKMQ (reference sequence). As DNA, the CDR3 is TGTGCCAGCAGCAGAGAGCCGGGAGGCCCCTACAATGAGCAGTTCTTC. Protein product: CASSREPGGPYNEQFF.

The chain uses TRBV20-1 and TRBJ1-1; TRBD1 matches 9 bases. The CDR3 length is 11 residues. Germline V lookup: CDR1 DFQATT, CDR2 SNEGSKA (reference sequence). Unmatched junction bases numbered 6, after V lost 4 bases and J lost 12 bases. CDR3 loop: CSATQQGATFF. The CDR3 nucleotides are TGCAGTGCTACCCAACAGGGGGCAACTTTCTTT.

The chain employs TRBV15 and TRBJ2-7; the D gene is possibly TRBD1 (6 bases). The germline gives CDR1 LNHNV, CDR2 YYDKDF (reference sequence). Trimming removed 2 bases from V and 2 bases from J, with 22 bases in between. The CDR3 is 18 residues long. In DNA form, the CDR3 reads TGTGCCACCAGCAGACCCCATCTCACAGGGCGACTCCCCTACGAGCAGTACTTC. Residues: CATSRPHLTGRLPYEQYF.

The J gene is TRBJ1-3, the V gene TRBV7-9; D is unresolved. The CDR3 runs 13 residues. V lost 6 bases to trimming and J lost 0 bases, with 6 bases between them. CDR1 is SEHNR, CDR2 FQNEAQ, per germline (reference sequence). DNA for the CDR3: TGTGCCAGCAGAACACCCTCTGGAAACACCATATATTTT. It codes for CASRTPSGNTIYF. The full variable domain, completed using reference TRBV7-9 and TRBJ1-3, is DTGVSQNPRHKITKRGQNVTFRCDPISEHNRLYWYRQTLGQGPEFLTYFQNEAQLEKSRLLSDRFSAERPKGSFSTLEIQRTEQGDSAMYLCASRTPSGNTIYFGEGSWLTVV.

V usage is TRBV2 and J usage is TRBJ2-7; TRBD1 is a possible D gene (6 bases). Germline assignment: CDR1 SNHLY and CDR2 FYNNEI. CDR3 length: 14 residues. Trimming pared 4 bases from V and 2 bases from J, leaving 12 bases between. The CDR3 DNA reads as TGTGCCAGCAGTGGGACAGCGGTAACCTACGAGCAGTACTTC. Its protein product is CASSGTAVTYEQYF. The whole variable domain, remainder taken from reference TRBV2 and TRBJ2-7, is EPEVTQTPSHQVTQMGQEVILRCVPISNHLYFYWYRQILGQKVEFLVSFYNNEISEKSEIFDDQFSVERPDGSNFTLKIRSTKLEDSAMYFCASSGTAVTYEQYFGPGTRLTVT.

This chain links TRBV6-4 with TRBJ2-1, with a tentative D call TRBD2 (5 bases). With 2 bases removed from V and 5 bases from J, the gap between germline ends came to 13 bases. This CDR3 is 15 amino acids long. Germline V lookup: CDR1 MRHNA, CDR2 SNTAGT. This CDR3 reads CASSDRSSLNNEQFF. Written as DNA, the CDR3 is TGTGCCAGCAGTGACAGGTCTAGCTTGAACAATGAGCAGTTCTTC.

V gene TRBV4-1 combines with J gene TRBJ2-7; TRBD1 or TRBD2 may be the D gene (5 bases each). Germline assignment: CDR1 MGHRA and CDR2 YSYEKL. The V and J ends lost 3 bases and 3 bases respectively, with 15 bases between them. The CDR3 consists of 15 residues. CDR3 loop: CASSQGAAGNYEQYF. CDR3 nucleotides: TGCGCCAGCAGCCAGGGAGCGGCAGGGAACTACGAGCAGTACTTC.

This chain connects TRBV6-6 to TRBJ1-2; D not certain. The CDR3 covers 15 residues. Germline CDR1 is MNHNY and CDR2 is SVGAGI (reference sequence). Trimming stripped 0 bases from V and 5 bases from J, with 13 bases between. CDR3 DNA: TGTGCCAGCAGTTACTCGATGGAAGGGCCGTATGGCTACACCTTC. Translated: CASSYSMEGPYGYTF.

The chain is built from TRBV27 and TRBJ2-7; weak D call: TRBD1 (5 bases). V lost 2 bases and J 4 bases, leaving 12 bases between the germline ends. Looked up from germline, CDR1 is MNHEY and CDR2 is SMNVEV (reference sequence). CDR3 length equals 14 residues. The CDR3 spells CASSLGAPGYEQYF. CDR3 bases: TGTGCCAGCAGTTTAGGGGCCCCTGGGTACGAGCAGTACTTC.

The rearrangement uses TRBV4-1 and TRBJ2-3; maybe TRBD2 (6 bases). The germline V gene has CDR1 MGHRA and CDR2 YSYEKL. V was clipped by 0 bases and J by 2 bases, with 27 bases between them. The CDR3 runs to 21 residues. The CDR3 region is CASSQESWPEVAGGNTDTQYF. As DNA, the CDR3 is TGCGCCAGCAGCCAAGAATCGTGGCCGGAGGTGGCCGGGGGTAACACAGATACGCAGTATTTT.

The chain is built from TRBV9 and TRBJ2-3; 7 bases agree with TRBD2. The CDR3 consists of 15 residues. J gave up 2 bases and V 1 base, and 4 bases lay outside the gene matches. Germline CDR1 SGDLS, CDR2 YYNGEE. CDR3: CASSVLGGSTDTQYF. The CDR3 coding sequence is TGTGCCAGCAGCGTACTGGGGGGGTCCACAGATACGCAGTATTTT. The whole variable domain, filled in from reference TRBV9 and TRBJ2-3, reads DSGVTQTPKHLITATGQRVTLRCSPRSGDLSVYWYQQSLDQGLQFLIQYYNGEERAKGNILERFSAQQFPDLHSELNLSSLELGDSALYFCASSVLGGSTDTQYFGPGTRLTVL.

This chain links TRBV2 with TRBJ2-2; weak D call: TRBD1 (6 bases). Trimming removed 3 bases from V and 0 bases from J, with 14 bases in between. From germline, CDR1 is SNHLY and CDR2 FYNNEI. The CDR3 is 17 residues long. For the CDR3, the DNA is TGTGCCAGCAGTGACCAGTTAGGACAGACGAACACCGGGGAGCTGTTTTTT. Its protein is CASSDQLGQTNTGELFF.

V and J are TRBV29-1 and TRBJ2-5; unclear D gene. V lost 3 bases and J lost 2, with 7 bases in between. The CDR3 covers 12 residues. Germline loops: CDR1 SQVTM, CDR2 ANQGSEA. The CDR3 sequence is CSVELGQETQYF. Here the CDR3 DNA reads TGCAGCGTTGAGTTGGGGCAAGAGACCCAGTACTTC.

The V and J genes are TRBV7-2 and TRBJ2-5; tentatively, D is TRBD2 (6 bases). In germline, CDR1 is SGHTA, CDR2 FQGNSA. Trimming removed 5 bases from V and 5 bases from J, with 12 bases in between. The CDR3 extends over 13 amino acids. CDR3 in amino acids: CASSPGVPETQYF. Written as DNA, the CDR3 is TGTGCCAGCAGCCCGGGGGTTCCGGAGACCCAGTACTTC.

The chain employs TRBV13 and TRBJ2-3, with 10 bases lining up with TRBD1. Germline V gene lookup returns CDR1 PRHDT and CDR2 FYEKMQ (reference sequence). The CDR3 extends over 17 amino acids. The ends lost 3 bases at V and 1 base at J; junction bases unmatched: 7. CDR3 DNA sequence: TGTGCCAGCAGCTTTTCAGGGACAGGGGTGGGCACAGATACGCAGTATTTT. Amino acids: CASSFSGTGVGTDTQYF.

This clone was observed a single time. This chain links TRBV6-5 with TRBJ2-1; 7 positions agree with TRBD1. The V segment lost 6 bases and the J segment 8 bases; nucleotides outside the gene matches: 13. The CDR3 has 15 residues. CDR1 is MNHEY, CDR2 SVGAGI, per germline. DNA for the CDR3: TGTGCCAGCAGGAAAAAGACAGGGCGGCGGGATGAGCAGTTCTTC. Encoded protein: CASRKKTGRRDEQFF.

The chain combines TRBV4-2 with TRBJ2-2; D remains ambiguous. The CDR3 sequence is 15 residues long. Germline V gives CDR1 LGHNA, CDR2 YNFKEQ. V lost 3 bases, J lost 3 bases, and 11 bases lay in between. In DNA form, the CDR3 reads TGTGCCAGCAGCCACCTACTCCAGGACACCGGGGAGCTGTTTTTT. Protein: CASSHLLQDTGELFF.

The CDR3: CASSPMRDSGGEQYF. CDR3 coding DNA: TGTGCCAGCAGCCCTATGCGGGACTCAGGTGGCGAGCAGTACTTC. This rearrangement joins TRBV28 to TRBJ2-7; tentatively, D is TRBD2 (6 bases). The CDR3 runs 15 residues. The germline V and J ends were trimmed by 6 bases and 6 bases, with 21 bases remaining between them. CDR1 is MDHEN, CDR2 SYDVKM, per germline.

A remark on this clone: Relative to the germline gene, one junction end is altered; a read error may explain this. CDR3 coding DNA: TGCGCCAGCAGCCCCGCAGGGAACGCTGAAGCTTTCTTT. Protein: CASSPAGNAEAFF. V and J are TRBV10-1 and TRBJ1-1; D might be TRBD1 (5 bases). CDR3 size: 13 residues. Germline loops: CDR1 WNHNN, CDR2 SYGVQD (reference sequence).

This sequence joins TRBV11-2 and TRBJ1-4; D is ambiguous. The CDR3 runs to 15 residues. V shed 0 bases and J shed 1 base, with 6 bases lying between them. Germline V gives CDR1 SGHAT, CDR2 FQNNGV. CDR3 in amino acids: CASSLDTVTNEKLFF. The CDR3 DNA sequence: TGTGCCAGCAGCTTAGACACGGTAACTAATGAAAAACTGTTTTTT.

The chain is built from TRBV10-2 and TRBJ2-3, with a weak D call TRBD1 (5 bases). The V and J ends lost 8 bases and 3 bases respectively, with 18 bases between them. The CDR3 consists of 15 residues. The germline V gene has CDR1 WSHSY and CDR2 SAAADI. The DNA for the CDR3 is TGCGCCAGCGCCGATTTGGCAGGGTGGACAGATACGCAGTATTTT. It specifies CASADLAGWTDTQYF.

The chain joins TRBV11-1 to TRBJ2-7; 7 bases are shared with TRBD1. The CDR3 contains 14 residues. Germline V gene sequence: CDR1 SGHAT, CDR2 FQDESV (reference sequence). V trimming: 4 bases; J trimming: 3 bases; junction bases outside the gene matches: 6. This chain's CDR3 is CASSSWDSYYEQYF. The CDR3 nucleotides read TGTGCCAGCAGCTCGTGGGACAGCTACTACGAGCAGTACTTC.

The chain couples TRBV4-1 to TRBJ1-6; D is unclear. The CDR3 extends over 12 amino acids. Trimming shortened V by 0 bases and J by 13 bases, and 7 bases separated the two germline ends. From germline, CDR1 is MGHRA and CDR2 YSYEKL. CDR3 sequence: CASSQETSPLHF. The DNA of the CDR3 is TGCGCCAGCAGCCAAGAAACGTCCCCCCTCCACTTT.

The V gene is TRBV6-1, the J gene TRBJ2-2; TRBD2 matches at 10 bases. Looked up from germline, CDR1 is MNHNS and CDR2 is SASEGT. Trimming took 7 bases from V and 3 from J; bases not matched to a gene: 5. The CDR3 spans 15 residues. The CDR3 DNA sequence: TGTGCCAGCACCCTAAGCGGGGGGGACACCGGGGAGCTGTTTTTT. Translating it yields CASTLSGGDTGELFF.

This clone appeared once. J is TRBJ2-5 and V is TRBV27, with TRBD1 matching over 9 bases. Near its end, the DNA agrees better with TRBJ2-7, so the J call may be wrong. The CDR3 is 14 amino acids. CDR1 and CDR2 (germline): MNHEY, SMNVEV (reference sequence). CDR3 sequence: CASSHGQGYYEQYF. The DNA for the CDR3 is TGTGCCAGCAGCCATGGACAGGGGTACTACGAGCAGTACTTC.

Here the CDR3 DNA reads TGTGCCAGCAGCCAAAGGGACATGGCGAACACCGGGGAGCTGTTTTTT. This sequence encodes CASSQRDMANTGELFF. V gene TRBV4-2 combines with J gene TRBJ2-2, with D perhaps TRBD1 (6 bases). Germline CDR1 is LGHNA and CDR2 is YNFKEQ. The CDR3 runs to 16 residues. Trimming stripped 2 bases from V and 0 bases from J, with 10 bases between.